This TCR beta chain was observed in a study of T cells in localized non-small cell lung cancer. Study conclusions and caveats: Investigators sequenced only a single tumor region, leaving heterogeneity possible. Compared with tumor, uninvolved adjacent lung displayed greater T cell clonality, ranking highest overall. Across samples, adjacent lung featured a median roughly 60 of the top 100 tumor clones. Elevated circulating T cell density in blood was associated with longer overall survival.

Germline lookup yields CDR1 SNHLY and CDR2 FYNNEI. The V end lost 4 bases, the J end lost 8 bases, and 6 bases lay between the germline ends. The CDR3 is 11 residues long. Produced via immunoSEQ multiplex PCR; TCRdb's table is partial and in-frame only. In the table there are 10,000 to 15,000 clones, 75% to 90% of which are singletons. About this clone: Its antigen is unidentified.

The receptor was derived from a male donor aged 60 or older with stage I squamous cell lung carcinoma. The rearrangement uses TRBV2 and TRBJ1-3; no definite D call. This specimen was peripheral blood, taken before any cancer treatment. The CDR3 DNA is TGTGCCAGCAGTGCAGAAGACACCATATATTTT. This gives the protein CASSAEDTIYF.